The 18 T cell receptor beta chains below were found in one sample sequenced in a study of cytomegalovirus exposure and HLA in healthy donors. It was with 60 Vbeta and 13 Jbeta primers that the PCR ran. Produced via immunoSEQ multiplex PCR; TCRdb's table is partial and in-frame only. The table lists around 130,000 clones, around 73% of them singletons, with around 2.6% in the top ten. The sample comprised PBMCs. The receptors were sampled from a human donor in good health.

The chain carries TRBV28 and TRBJ2-1, with TRBD2 as a possible D gene (6 bases). There are 14 residues in the CDR3. Germline V gene data show CDR1 as MDHEN and CDR2 as SYDVKM. V was shortened by 3 bases and J by 4 bases, with 10 bases between the two germline ends. This CDR3 is CASSFGDWYNEQFF. The CDR3 bases are TGTGCCAGCAGTTTTGGGGACTGGTACAATGAGCAGTTCTTC.

The V and J genes are TRBV13 and TRBJ2-7; D may be TRBD1 (6 bases). V lost 0 bases to trimming and J lost 5 bases, with 11 bases between them. The CDR3 has 14 amino acids. Germline lookup yields CDR1 PRHDT and CDR2 FYEKMQ (reference sequence). CDR3 region: CASSLGPGVHEQYF. The DNA for the CDR3 is TGTGCCAGCAGCTTAGGCCCAGGGGTTCACGAGCAGTACTTC.

V usage is TRBV9 and J usage is TRBJ1-3, with D possibly TRBD1 on 5 matching bases. Germline V lookup: CDR1 SGDLS, CDR2 YYNGEE. This CDR3 comprises 15 residues. The V gene lost 0 bases and the J gene lost 2 bases, with 9 bases spanning the gap. This chain's CDR3 is CASSVEGITGNTIYF. DNA of the CDR3: TGTGCCAGCAGCGTAGAGGGGATCACTGGAAACACCATATATTTT.

A few counts support this clone. V usage is TRBV9 and J usage is TRBJ2-5, with a tentative D call TRBD1 (5 bases). Per germline, CDR1 SGDLS and CDR2 YYNGEE. The CDR3 spans 14 residues. The V end lost 0 bases, the J end lost 7 bases, and 13 bases lay between the germline ends. This chain's CDR3 is CASSVVGAPGTQYF. The DNA for the CDR3 is TGTGCCAGCAGCGTAGTTGGGGCCCCCGGGACCCAGTACTTC.

The chain is built from TRBV10-3 and TRBJ1-4, with 8 nucleotides matching TRBD1. Germline values: CDR1 ENHRY, CDR2 SYGVKD. The CDR3 covers 16 residues. Germline trimming cut 0 bases from V and 4 bases from J; bases unmatched to any gene: 4. CDR3 amino acids: CAISESPTGDNEKLFF. DNA for the CDR3: TGTGCCATCAGTGAGTCTCCGACAGGGGATAATGAAAAACTGTTTTTT.

This clone was counted only a few times. The genes are TRBV5-1 and TRBJ2-3, with a possible D match to TRBD1 (7 bases). The germline V and J ends were trimmed by 1 base and 5 bases, with 11 bases remaining between them. This CDR3 is 14 amino acids long. Germline assignment: CDR1 SGHRS and CDR2 YFSETQ. The CDR3 region is CASSLQGGGDTQYF. The DNA for the CDR3 is TGCGCCAGCAGCTTGCAGGGGGGTGGAGATACGCAGTATTTT.

This clone was seen just once. V usage is TRBV5-6 and J usage is TRBJ2-2; D not certain. The CDR3 contains 13 residues. V was clipped by 4 bases and J by 5 bases, with 9 bases between them. Looked up from germline, CDR1 is SGHDT and CDR2 is YYEEEE. The CDR3: CASSRAGTGELFF. The CDR3 DNA reads as TGTGCCAGCAGCCGCGCAGGTACCGGGGAGCTGTTTTTT.

V usage is TRBV18 and J usage is TRBJ1-1; 9 bases fit TRBD1. Losses at the gene ends were 6 bases for V and 8 bases for J; bases not matched to a gene: 4. The CDR3 covers 12 residues. Germline CDR1 is KGHSH and CDR2 is LQKENI. The CDR3 sequence: CASSSGQGEAFF. The CDR3 DNA sequence: TGTGCCAGCTCCTCGGGACAGGGCGAAGCTTTCTTT.

The chain carries TRBV9 and TRBJ2-5, with TRBD1 identical over 11 bases. The trim removed 4 bases at V and 4 bases at J, leaving 6 bases unmatched. The CDR3 covers 15 residues. CDR1 and CDR2 from the germline V gene are SGDLS and YYNGEE. CDR3 protein: CASSLRTGGLETQYF. The CDR3 DNA follows: TGTGCCAGCAGCTTGAGGACAGGGGGCTTAGAGACCCAGTACTTC. Together with reference TRBV9 and TRBJ2-5, the CDR3 gives the full variable domain: DSGVTQTPKHLITATGQRVTLRCSPRSGDLSVYWYQQSLDQGLQFLIQYYNGEERAKGNILERFSAQQFPDLHSELNLSSLELGDSALYFCASSLRTGGLETQYFGPGTRLLVL.

The V call is TRBV7-9, the J call TRBJ1-2, with D unclear. V gave up 1 base and J gave up 2 bases, with 5 bases separating them. The germline V gene encodes CDR1 SEHNR and CDR2 FQNEAQ (reference sequence). The CDR3 sequence is 13 residues long. The CDR3 loop is CASSLGGNYGYTF. The DNA of the CDR3 is TGTGCCAGCAGCTTAGGCGGGAACTATGGCTACACCTTC.

The genes are TRBV30 and TRBJ1-2; D gene ambiguous. V was pared by 3 bases and J by 6 bases, with 26 bases between. This CDR3 has 17 residues. CDR1 is GTSNPN, CDR2 SVGIG, per germline (reference sequence). The CDR3 bases are TGTGCCTGGAGCTACGACCTCTGGAGAAGTGGGTCGGATGGCTACACCTTC. It is translated as CAWSYDLWRSGSDGYTF.

This clone showed up just a few times. The gene calls are TRBV9 and TRBJ1-5, with D maybe TRBD1 (5 bases). Germline loops: CDR1 SGDLS, CDR2 YYNGEE. This CDR3 region has 14 residues. V lost 4 bases and J 4 bases, leaving 12 bases between the germline ends. In nucleotides, the CDR3 is TGTGCCAGCAGCACCCTCGGGGGGAATCAGCCCCAGCATTTT. Translated, it gives CASSTLGGNQPQHF.

The V and J genes are TRBV2 and TRBJ2-3, with 7 bases matching TRBD1. Germline V CDR1 and CDR2: SNHLY, FYNNEI. V lost 6 bases and J lost 8; bases outside the gene matches: 14. CDR3 size: 15 residues. CDR3 coding DNA: TGTGCCAGCAGGCCCTCGCTAGGGGGCATTGGTACGCAGTATTTT. It specifies CASRPSLGGIGTQYF.

This rearrangement joins TRBV27 to TRBJ2-4; no definite D call. CDR1 is MNHEY, CDR2 SMNVEV, per germline (reference sequence). The V end was cut by 4 bases, the J end by 1 base, with 2 bases between. The CDR3 consists of 12 residues. CDR3 loop: CASSSAKNIQYF. The CDR3 coding sequence is TGTGCCAGCAGTTCGGCCAAAAACATTCAGTACTTC.

This clone has only one observation. This chain connects TRBV27 to TRBJ2-1; 13 bases agree with TRBD2. Germline V gene data show CDR1 as MNHEY and CDR2 as SMNVEV (reference sequence). CDR3 length: 18 amino acids. V shed 0 bases and J 7 bases; nucleotides not matched to a gene: 9. CDR3 sequence reads: CASSLSGTSGTLMNEQFF. DNA for the CDR3: TGTGCCAGCAGTTTATCGGGGACTAGCGGGACCCTGATGAATGAGCAGTTCTTC.

Notes on this clone: Since the CDR3 does not end with the conserved phenylalanine or tryptophan, this likely comes from a read error. No DNA is shown, since the ends of the CDR3 on it are uncertain; the CDR3 is the one TCRdb lists. V and J are TRBV30 and TRBJ1-1; TRBD1, the table's D call, was not compared with the DNA. The CDR3 has 12 amino acids, counting both end residues. Germline V gene lookup returns CDR1 GTSNPN and CDR2 SVGIG (reference sequence). Here the CDR3 reads CAWSAAPRQGVS.

This rearrangement joins TRBV6-1 to TRBJ2-7, with D perhaps matching TRBD1 (6 bases). Per the germline V gene, CDR1 is MNHNS and CDR2 is SASEGT. The CDR3 is 15 amino acids. V lost 8 bases, J lost 2 bases, and 19 bases lay in between. The CDR3 region is CASRRLGTGTYEQYF. CDR3 coding DNA: TGTGCCAGCCGAAGGCTCGGCACAGGGACCTACGAGCAGTACTTC.

This sequence joins TRBV27 and TRBJ2-3, with a tentative D call TRBD2 (7 bases). This CDR3 has 16 amino acids. V gave up 8 bases and J gave up 4 bases, with 22 bases separating them. Germline V gene lookup returns CDR1 MNHEY and CDR2 SMNVEV (reference sequence). The CDR3 DNA reads TGTGCCAGCGGAGATTATAGGGGAGGGGGAGCAGATACGCAGTATTTT. It encodes CASGDYRGGGADTQYF.